This TCR beta chain was observed in a study of T-cell reconstitution after alpha-beta-depleted transplantation in children. TCRbeta library preparation incorporated unique molecular identifiers. From the PCR reads, TCRdb called clonotypes with MiXCR, one entry per CDR3 protein. The data contain around 200,000 distinct CDR3 sequences, roughly 7.5% of them seen just once; the ten biggest clones take up 3%. Germline values: CDR1 MGHDK, CDR2 SYGVNS. V lost 4 bases, J lost 0 bases, and 9 bases lay in between. This CDR3 comprises 14 residues. The rearrangement uses TRBV25-1 and TRBJ1-1, with TRBD1 as a possible D gene (5 bases). The TCR was taken from a human donor who donated a stem cell graft to a child with Wiskott-Aldrich syndrome. Sequencing used PBMCs from the stem cell graft donor, obtained from the stem cell graft. The CDR3 here is CASSGVGLNTEAFF. Here the CDR3 DNA reads TGTGCCAGCAGTGGCGTGGGACTGAACACTGAAGCTTTCTTT. Looking up the rest from reference TRBV25-1 and TRBJ1-1 gives the full variable domain: EADIYQTPRYLVIGTGKKITLECSQTMGHDKMYWYQQDPGMELHLIHYSYGVNSTEKGDLSSESTVSRIRTEHFPLTLESARPSHTSQYLCASSGVGLNTEAFFGQGTRLTVV.